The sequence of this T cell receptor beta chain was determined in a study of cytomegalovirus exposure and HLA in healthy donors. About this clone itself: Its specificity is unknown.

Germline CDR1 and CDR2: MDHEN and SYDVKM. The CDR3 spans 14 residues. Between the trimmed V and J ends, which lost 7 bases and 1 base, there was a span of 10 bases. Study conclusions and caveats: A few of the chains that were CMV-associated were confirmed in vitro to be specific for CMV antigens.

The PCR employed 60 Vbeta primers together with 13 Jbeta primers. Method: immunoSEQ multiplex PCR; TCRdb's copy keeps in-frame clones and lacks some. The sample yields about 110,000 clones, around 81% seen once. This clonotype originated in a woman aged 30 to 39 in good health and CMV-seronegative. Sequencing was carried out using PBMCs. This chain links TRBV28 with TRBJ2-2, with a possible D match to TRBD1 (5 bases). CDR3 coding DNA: TGTGCCAGCACCTCCGGACAGAACACCGGGGAGCTGTTTTTT. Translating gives CASTSGQNTGELFF. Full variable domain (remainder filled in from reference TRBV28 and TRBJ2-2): DVKVTQSSRYLVKRTGEKVFLECVQDMDHENMFWYRQDPGLGLRLIYFSYDVKMKEKGDIPEGYSVSREKKERFSLILESASTNQTSMYLCASTSGQNTGELFFGEGSRLTVL.